The entry below gives a single T cell receptor beta chain sequence along with its context. Its antigen is still unknown. Nothing much larger sits one base from this clone, and base qualities are not available. CDR1 and CDR2 (SNHLY, FYNNEI) derive from the germline V gene. Spanning cysteine to phenylalanine, the CDR3 consists of 19 amino acids. The DNA shown is the 57-base CDR3, in frame from base 1. V has 1 base trimmed and J has 5 bases trimmed; junction bases matching no gene number 14. This entry belongs to a study of control samples from healthy donors and cancer patients (dated by TCRdb to about 2020). Preparation of the library involved the immunoSEQ multiplex PCR assay. The immuneACCESS repertoire file appears here via TCRdb, limited to in-frame rearrangements. These files lack a portion of the clones; in checked studies, under half of the deficit traces to unresolved V genes, and the cause of the others is not known. The sample data list around 53,000 clones, and roughly nine tenths of these were observed just once. The ten largest clones take up more than 12% of the sample.

The chain was built from TRBV2 and TRBJ2-2, with 9 central nucleotides matching TRBD2. Specimen: PBMCs. The TCR sequence derives from a man in his fifties or sixties with head and neck cancer. The CDR3 is CASSEGTGGRAMVTGELFF. The sequence in DNA is TGTGCCAGCAGTGAAGGAACGGGCGGGAGGGCCATGGTTACCGGGGAGCTGTTTTTT.